These 28 T cell receptor beta chains were sequenced from one sample in a study of breast tumors, draining lymph nodes, adjacent tissues. Via MiXCR, TCRdb re-called the multiplex PCR reads, giving one row per CDR3 protein. The data show roughly 120,000 distinct CDR3 sequences, approximately 20% seen once. Breast cancer patients provided tissue from their axillary draining lymph nodes. Material: axillary lymph node tissue. The receptors here all came from a female donor with breast cancer. Some clones in this sample may be carry-over from other donors' samples.

This clonotype appeared many times. V and J are TRBV4-1 and TRBJ1-2; TRBD1 aligns across 8 bases. V was pared by 1 base and J by 4 bases, with 5 bases of the junction left unmatched. CDR3 length: 15 amino acids. Per the germline V gene, CDR1 is MGHRA and CDR2 is YSYEKL. CDR3 DNA: TGCGCCAGCAGCCAAGTCTCAGGGGGCAGCTATGGCTACACCTTC. Protein product: CASSQVSGGSYGYTF.

This clonotype was picked up many times. The chain employs TRBV20-1 and TRBJ1-6; D remains ambiguous. V dropped 0 bases and J dropped 7 bases, with 16 bases sitting between them. The CDR3 covers 16 residues. Germline loops: CDR1 DFQATT, CDR2 SNEGSKA (reference sequence). The CDR3 DNA sequence: TGCAGTGCTAGAGATTTTTCGGACTGGAGGAATTCACCCCTCCACTTT. Protein: CSARDFSDWRNSPLHF.

Only a few counts were recorded for this clonotype. The chain employs TRBV5-4 and TRBJ2-2, with 14 bases aligning to TRBD2. The CDR3 sequence is 17 residues long. The V gene's germline CDR1 is SGHNT and CDR2 YYREEE (reference sequence). V lost 4 bases, J lost 3 bases, and 5 bases stayed unmatched. The CDR3 bases are TGTGCCAGCAGCCGGGGACTAGCGGGGGAGTACACCGGGGAGCTGTTTTTT. Translation gives CASSRGLAGEYTGELFF.

Remarks on this clonotype: It may be a read error: a sequence one base away is much more abundant. V gene TRBV29-1 combines with J gene TRBJ1-2, with TRBD1 identical over 7 bases. The germline V gene has CDR1 SQVTM and CDR2 ANQGSEA. V lost 2 bases, J lost 0 bases, and 3 bases stayed unmatched. The CDR3 has 14 residues. The CDR3 region is CSVERQGANYGYTF. The CDR3 DNA follows: TGCAGCGTTGAACGACAGGGAGCTAACTATGGCTACACCTTC.

This clonotype came up many times. This chain connects TRBV24-1 to TRBJ2-3, with 7 bases aligning to TRBD1. The V segment lost 3 bases and the J segment 4 bases; nucleotides outside the gene matches: 12. CDR3 size: 17 residues. CDR1 KGHDR and CDR2 SFDVKD come from the germline V gene. CDR3 coding DNA: TGTGCCACCAGTGATATCGCCCAGGGGGAGTTCTCAGATACGCAGTATTTT. Amino acids: CATSDIAQGEFSDTQYF.

This clonotype was observed many times. The chain is built from TRBV4-1 and TRBJ1-4; tentatively, D is TRBD1 (5 bases). The CDR3 totals 12 residues. Germline values: CDR1 MGHRA, CDR2 YSYEKL. The V gene lost 3 bases and the J gene lost 6 bases, with 5 bases spanning the gap. CDR3 protein: CASSHRDEKLFF. The DNA for the CDR3 is TGCGCCAGCAGCCACAGGGATGAAAAACTGTTTTTT.

Ten or more counts support this clonotype. The CDR3 loop reads CASSQLAGGKEQYF. Written as DNA, the CDR3 is TGTGCCAGCAGCCAGTTAGCGGGAGGAAAGGAGCAGTACTTC. V usage is TRBV13 and J usage is TRBJ2-7; the match to TRBD2 covers 10 bases. V lost 5 bases and J lost 7; bases outside the gene matches: 8. Per germline, CDR1 PRHDT and CDR2 FYEKMQ (reference sequence). The CDR3 totals 14 residues.

This clonotype was detected ten times or more. The CDR3 spells CAIRPSNGNQPQHF. The CDR3 region has the DNA TGTGCCATCAGACCTTCGAACGGCAATCAGCCCCAGCATTTT. V and J are TRBV10-3 and TRBJ1-5, with D hard to call. This CDR3 has 14 residues. Trimming took 6 bases from V and 2 from J, leaving 11 bases between them. The germline CDR1 and CDR2 sequences are ENHRY and SYGVKD.

This clonotype occurred many times. The chain recombines TRBV29-1 with TRBJ2-1, with TRBD1 matching over 11 bases. This CDR3 region has 15 residues. The V segment lost 3 bases and the J segment 4 bases; nucleotides outside the gene matches: 5. Germline V gene data show CDR1 as SQVTM and CDR2 as ANQGSEA. CDR3 in DNA: TGCAGCGTTGAGTCGGACAGGGGGCTTTACAATGAGCAGTTCTTC. It encodes CSVESDRGLYNEQFF.

To note about this clonotype: A read error may be the cause here, since a much bigger clone is one base away. The chain uses TRBV6-1 and TRBJ2-1; D unresolved. The CDR3 loop spans 12 amino acids. The germline V gene encodes CDR1 MNHNS and CDR2 SASEGT. V was trimmed by 6 bases and J by 9 bases, leaving 12 bases between them. CDR3 amino acids: CASRADAGEQFF. The DNA of the CDR3 is TGTGCCAGCAGGGCCGACGCCGGTGAGCAGTTCTTC.

This chain uses TRBV30 with TRBJ1-1, with 7 bases fitting TRBD1. Looked up from germline, CDR1 is GTSNPN and CDR2 is SVGIG (reference sequence). With V trimmed by 2 bases and J by 6 bases, 6 bases remained unmatched. The CDR3 length is 13 residues. The DNA of the CDR3 is TGTGCCTGGAGTAGACAGGGAGCGGCTGAAGCTTTCTTT. As protein: CAWSRQGAAEAFF.

This clonotype has at least ten counts. This CDR3 is CSARDNQGSHNEQFF. The CDR3 DNA follows: TGCAGTGCTAGAGATAACCAGGGTTCCCACAATGAGCAGTTCTTC. The rearrangement links TRBV20-1 to TRBJ2-1; a possible D gene is TRBD1 (5 bases). CDR3 size: 15 residues. The germline V and J ends were trimmed by 0 bases and 5 bases, with 14 bases remaining between them. Germline CDR1 and CDR2: DFQATT and SNEGSKA (reference sequence).

This clonotype was observed many times. The chain employs TRBV2 and TRBJ2-7; the D gene is possibly TRBD2 (7 bases). Germline lookup yields CDR1 SNHLY and CDR2 FYNNEI. With 7 bases removed from V and 1 base from J, the gap between germline ends came to 17 bases. The CDR3 covers 15 residues. The CDR3 here is CASTTGGSRSYEQYF. CDR3 DNA: TGTGCCAGCACGACAGGCGGGAGTAGGTCCTACGAGCAGTACTTC.

Ten or more counts support this clonotype. The chain has TRBV24-1 and TRBJ2-2; D unclear. The CDR3 runs 13 residues. Trimming pared 3 bases from V and 3 bases from J, leaving 4 bases between. CDR1 is KGHDR and CDR2 is SFDVKD in the germline V gene. DNA of the CDR3: TGTGCCACCAGTGATGAGGACACCGGGGAGCTGTTTTTT. Translation: CATSDEDTGELFF.

About this clonotype itself: Germline is not matched at one junction end, which may reflect a read error. The chain uses TRBV19 and TRBJ2-1; no firm D call. This CDR3 contains 13 residues. Germline values: CDR1 LNHDA, CDR2 SQIVND (reference sequence). CDR3 bases: TGTACCAGTAGTCCCCACCCCTACAATGAGCAGCTCTTC. This encodes CTSSPHPYNEQLF.

This clonotype has more than one count but fewer than ten. V usage is TRBV3-1 and J usage is TRBJ2-5, with D possibly TRBD1 on 5 matching bases. V lost 0 bases and J lost 4, with 9 bases in between. Germline CDR1 is LGHDT and CDR2 is YNNKEL (reference sequence). There are 14 residues in the CDR3. For the CDR3, the DNA is TGTGCCAGCAGCCAAGACCTGCAGGGAGAGACCCAGTACTTC. This translates into CASSQDLQGETQYF.

In this sample, this clonotype turned up many times. The chain employs TRBV2 and TRBJ1-5; the D gene is possibly TRBD1 (6 bases). The CDR3 extends over 16 amino acids. V was clipped by 5 bases and J by 3 bases, with 17 bases between them. Germline lookup yields CDR1 SNHLY and CDR2 FYNNEI. The CDR3 sequence is CASSPATGLSNQPQHF. As DNA, the CDR3 is TGTGCCAGCAGTCCCGCGACAGGACTATCCAATCAGCCCCAGCATTTT.

This clonotype has at least ten counts. The chain recombines TRBV2 with TRBJ2-3, with TRBD1 matching over 8 bases. Germline V gene sequence: CDR1 SNHLY, CDR2 FYNNEI. This CDR3 comprises 15 residues. J was trimmed by 0 bases and V by 6 bases; bases with no gene match: 5. The CDR3 DNA follows: TGTGCCAGCAGGGAGACAGGGGTGAGCACAGATACGCAGTATTTT. This codes for CASRETGVSTDTQYF.

This clonotype was detected ten times or more. The chain joins TRBV24-1 to TRBJ2-5; D may be TRBD2 (5 bases). Per germline, CDR1 KGHDR and CDR2 SFDVKD. The CDR3 covers 13 residues. Trimming took 3 bases from V and 3 from J, leaving 7 bases between them. The CDR3 sequence: CATSDPGKETQYF. Here the CDR3 DNA reads TGTGCCACCAGTGATCCGGGGAAAGAGACCCAGTACTTC.

The table lists this clonotype with many counts. V is TRBV7-9 and J is TRBJ1-3; 8 nucleotides line up with TRBD1. V lost 5 bases and J lost 5; bases outside the gene matches: 11. The germline V gene has CDR1 SEHNR and CDR2 FQNEAQ (reference sequence). The CDR3 is made up of 16 amino acids. The CDR3 nucleotides are TGTGCCAGCAGCCCCAGGGTACAGGGGGAAAGAAACACCATATATTTT. Amino acids: CASSPRVQGERNTIYF.

The chain joins TRBV3-1 to TRBJ2-3; 11 bases are shared with TRBD2. V dropped 7 bases and J dropped 6; count of bases not matched to a gene: 12. Germline CDR1 and CDR2: LGHDT and YNNKEL (reference sequence). CDR3 length equals 16 residues. The CDR3 DNA reads TGTGCCAGCAACCACCCATTAGCGGGGGGGCGTGATACGCAGTATTTT. This codes for CASNHPLAGGRDTQYF.

V and J are TRBV20-1 and TRBJ2-7, with 11 bases lining up with TRBD2. V lost 2 bases and J lost 13; bases outside the gene matches: 4. CDR3 length: 11 residues. Germline-derived CDR1 and CDR2 are DFQATT and SNEGSKA (reference sequence). CDR3 nucleotide sequence: TGCAGTGCTAGACTAGCGGGAGGCTTTTACTTC. This sequence encodes CSARLAGGFYF.

The sample holds many counts of this clonotype. The rearrangement joins TRBV24-1 to TRBJ2-5; 7 positions agree with TRBD2. With V trimmed by 10 bases and J by 5 bases, 9 bases remained unmatched. The CDR3 consists of 13 residues. Germline V gene lookup returns CDR1 KGHDR and CDR2 SFDVKD. The CDR3 region is CATSGTRGETQYF. In DNA form, the CDR3 reads TGTGCCACTTCCGGGACGCGGGGGGAGACCCAGTACTTC.

This clonotype was picked up many times. V gene TRBV19 combines with J gene TRBJ2-2; tentatively, D is TRBD2 (6 bases). The CDR3 covers 14 residues. V lost 3 bases and J 1 base, leaving 6 bases between the germline ends. The germline gives CDR1 LNHDA, CDR2 SQIVND (reference sequence). In DNA, the CDR3 is TGTGCCAGTAGTATCGGGAGGAACACCGGGGAGCTGTTTTTT. Translated, it gives CASSIGRNTGELFF.

The chain employs TRBV28 and TRBJ2-1; D may be TRBD2 (6 bases). The V gene lost 8 bases and the J gene lost 6 bases, with 23 bases spanning the gap. Germline V lookup: CDR1 MDHEN, CDR2 SYDVKM. This CDR3 comprises 16 residues. The DNA for the CDR3 is TGTGCCAGCGGTTCTGATCCCAAGGGACTCACCAATGAGCAGTTCTTC. Its translation: CASGSDPKGLTNEQFF.

The rearrangement joins TRBV20-1 to TRBJ1-6; D call uncertain. The CDR3 loop spans 14 amino acids. CDR1 is DFQATT, CDR2 SNEGSKA, per germline (reference sequence). Trimming removed 1 base from V and 5 bases from J, with 9 bases in between. The CDR3 DNA is TGCAGTGCTAGAGTCGGGTCAAATAATTCACCCCTCCACTTT. It is translated as CSARVGSNNSPLHF.

V is TRBV7-6 and J is TRBJ1-1; maybe TRBD1 (5 bases). The germline V and J ends were trimmed by 6 bases and 1 base, with 9 bases remaining between them. In germline, CDR1 is SGHVS, CDR2 FNYEAQ. This CDR3 spans 13 amino acids. The CDR3 DNA sequence: TGTGCCAGCAGAAGGGGTAGGAACACTGAAGCTTTCTTT. Amino acids: CASRRGRNTEAFF.

Worth noting for this clonotype: A much larger clone lies one base from this, so it may be a read error. The chain has TRBV7-6 and TRBJ2-2; maybe TRBD1 (7 bases). The CDR3 extends over 15 amino acids. From germline, CDR1 is SGHVS and CDR2 FNYEAQ. CDR3 sequence (DNA): TGTGCCAGCAGCTTAGCTTCAGGGGGAACCGGGGGGCTGTTTTTT. It codes for CASSLASGGTGGLFF.